These 4 T cell receptor beta chains share one sample of origin, sequenced in a study of blood T cell repertoires in COVID-19. Method: immunoSEQ multiplex PCR; TCRdb's copy keeps in-frame clones and lacks some. The sample consists of 400,000 to 450,000 clones, 90% of them appearing once. Source material: PBMCs or T cells enriched from blood (not recorded which). Source of these receptors: a man between 18 and 35 years old who had recovered from COVID-19.

The chain employs TRBV5-1 and TRBJ2-5; 8 bases are a match to TRBD1. There are 15 residues in the CDR3. J gave up 2 bases and V 3 bases, and 6 bases lay outside the gene matches. CDR1 and CDR2 (germline): SGHRS, YFSETQ. The CDR3 sequence is CASSWGDRTQETQYF. The CDR3 DNA is TGCGCCAGCAGCTGGGGGGACAGGACTCAAGAGACCCAGTACTTC. The full variable domain, completed using reference TRBV5-1 and TRBJ2-5, is KAGVTQTPRYLIKTRGQQVTLSCSPISGHRSVSWYQQTPGQGLQFLFEYFSETQRNKGNFPGRFSGRQFSNSRSEMNVSTLELGDSALYLCASSWGDRTQETQYFGPGTRLLVL.

This chain links TRBV19 with TRBJ1-2; D not resolved. The CDR3 sequence is 12 residues long. V lost 6 bases to trimming and J lost 6 bases, with 11 bases between them. In germline, CDR1 is LNHDA, CDR2 SQIVND (reference sequence). In DNA, the CDR3 is TGTGCCAGTAGGTCGGCGGGAGATGGCTACACCTTC. It encodes CASRSAGDGYTF.

This rearrangement joins TRBV7-2 to TRBJ2-2; 11 nucleotides align to TRBD2. This CDR3 region has 15 residues. V lost 3 bases to trimming and J lost 7 bases; unmatched junction nucleotides: 4. The germline V gene encodes CDR1 SGHTA and CDR2 FQGNSA. CDR3 DNA sequence: TGTGCCAGCAGCTTTACTAGCGGGAGTTTCGGGGAGCTGTTTTTT. It yields the protein CASSFTSGSFGELFF.

The V gene is TRBV5-1, the J gene TRBJ2-7; TRBD1 aligns across 7 bases. Germline V gene lookup returns CDR1 SGHRS and CDR2 YFSETQ. The CDR3 has 15 residues. The trim removed 0 bases at V and 7 bases at J, leaving 10 bases unmatched. In nucleotides, the CDR3 is TGCGCCAGCAGCTTGGGGAGACAGGGCTCACGGGAGCAGTACTTC. This codes for CASSLGRQGSREQYF. Full variable domain (missing parts from reference TRBV5-1 and TRBJ2-7): KAGVTQTPRYLIKTRGQQVTLSCSPISGHRSVSWYQQTPGQGLQFLFEYFSETQRNKGNFPGRFSGRQFSNSRSEMNVSTLELGDSALYLCASSLGRQGSREQYFGPGTRLTVT.